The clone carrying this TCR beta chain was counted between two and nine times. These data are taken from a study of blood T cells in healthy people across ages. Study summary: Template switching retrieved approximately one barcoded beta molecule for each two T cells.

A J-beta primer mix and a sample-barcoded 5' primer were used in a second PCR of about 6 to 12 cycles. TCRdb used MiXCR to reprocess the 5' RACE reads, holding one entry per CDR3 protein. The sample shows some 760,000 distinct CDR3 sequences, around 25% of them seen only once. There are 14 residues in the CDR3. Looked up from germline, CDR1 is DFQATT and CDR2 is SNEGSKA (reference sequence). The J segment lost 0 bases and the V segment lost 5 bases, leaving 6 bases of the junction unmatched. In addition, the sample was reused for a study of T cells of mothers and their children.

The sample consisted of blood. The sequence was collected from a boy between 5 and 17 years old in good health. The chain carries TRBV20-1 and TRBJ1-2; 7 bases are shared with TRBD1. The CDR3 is CSAPRTGTNYGYTF. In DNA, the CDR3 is TGCAGTGCTCCGCGGACAGGAACTAACTATGGCTACACCTTC.